The rows below give T cell receptor beta chains drawn from one sample of a study of early T cells in non-severe SARS-CoV-2 infection. TCRdb redid the calling of the 5' RACE reads with MiXCR, one entry per CDR3 protein. This sample has about 66,000 distinct CDR3 sequences, with 20% found just once. The sample was whole blood, taken at baseline. The receptors shown here come from an adult who was a healthcare worker with PCR-confirmed SARS-CoV-2 infection or an uninfected control (not recorded which). Both conserved end residues are part of each CDR3. Each record gives: V gene, clone size, J gene, D gene, CDR3 DNA, CDR3 protein. The D gene is left open where the match is weak. A clone size is listed for some rows: how often the clone was seen (once, few, many), or a class if it is expanded.

v_call: TRBV20-1
clone_size: few
j_call: TRBJ2-5
d_call: .
cdr3_nt: TGCAGTGCTAGAGAAGGTCCAGGGGAGACCCAGTACTTC
cdr3_aa: CSAREGPGETQYF

v_call: TRBV3-1
clone_size: few
j_call: TRBJ2-2
d_call: .
cdr3_nt: TGTGCCAGCAACTTTGGAGGACGCGGGGAGCTGTTTTTT
cdr3_aa: CASNFGGRGELFF

v_call: TRBV11-3
clone_size: .
j_call: TRBJ2-1
d_call: .
cdr3_nt: TGTGCCAGCAGCTTAGGTTTTGGGGCCTTTGGCAATGAGCAGTTCTTC
cdr3_aa: CASSLGFGAFGNEQFF

v_call: TRBV6-1
clone_size: few
j_call: TRBJ2-2
d_call: .
cdr3_nt: TGTGCCAGCAGGGTGGACGGAGCCACGAACACCGGGGAGCTGTTTTTT
cdr3_aa: CASRVDGATNTGELFF

v_call: TRBV4-1
clone_size: few
j_call: TRBJ2-5
d_call: .
cdr3_nt: TGCGCCAGCAGCCTTATGAGGGAGGAGACCCAGTACTTC
cdr3_aa: CASSLMREETQYF

v_call: TRBV6-6
clone_size: .
j_call: TRBJ2-7
d_call: .
cdr3_nt: TGTGCCAGCAGTTACGGAGGAGCCGAGCAGTACTTC
cdr3_aa: CASSYGGAEQYF

v_call: TRBV12-3/TRBV12-4
clone_size: many
j_call: TRBJ2-2
d_call: .
cdr3_nt: TGTGCCAGCAGTTTGATAGGATCCGGGGAGCTGTTTTTT
cdr3_aa: CASSLIGSGELFF

v_call: TRBV5-5
clone_size: .
j_call: TRBJ2-7
d_call: .
cdr3_nt: TGTGCCAGCAGCTTGGCCGGACTCCTCGAGCAGTACTTC
cdr3_aa: CASSLAGLLEQYF

v_call: TRBV18
clone_size: few
j_call: TRBJ2-3
d_call: TRBD2
cdr3_nt: TGTGCCAGCTCACCATGGACTAGCGGGGATAGCACAGATACGCAGTATTTT
cdr3_aa: CASSPWTSGDSTDTQYF

v_call: TRBV20-1
clone_size: few
j_call: TRBJ2-5
d_call: TRBD2
cdr3_nt: TGCAGTGCCGGCCCCTCTAGCGGGGGTGGAGAGACCCAGTACTTC
cdr3_aa: CSAGPSSGGGETQYF

v_call: TRBV11-3
clone_size: .
j_call: TRBJ2-5
d_call: .
cdr3_nt: TGTGCCAGCAGCGGTGGGAGTACGAAGGCGACCCAGTACTTC
cdr3_aa: CASSGGSTKATQYF

v_call: TRBV25-1
clone_size: few
j_call: TRBJ1-1
d_call: .
cdr3_nt: TGTGCCAGCAGTGGTCCGGGGGTGAACACTGAAGCTTTCTTT
cdr3_aa: CASSGPGVNTEAFF

v_call: TRBV12-3/TRBV12-4
clone_size: many
j_call: TRBJ2-5
d_call: .
cdr3_nt: TGTGCCAGCAGTGCCCGGGCCGACCAAGAGACCCAGTACTTC
cdr3_aa: CASSARADQETQYF

v_call: TRBV11-2
clone_size: many
j_call: TRBJ2-2
d_call: .
cdr3_nt: TGTGCCAGCAGCCGATCGGGGGGCGCGGTCGGGGAGCTGTTTTTT
cdr3_aa: CASSRSGGAVGELFF

v_call: TRBV18
clone_size: few
j_call: TRBJ1-1
d_call: .
cdr3_nt: TGTGCCAGCTCACCCACAGGACAGATCATGAACACTGAAGCTTTCTTT
cdr3_aa: CASSPTGQIMNTEAFF

v_call: TRBV18
clone_size: .
j_call: TRBJ1-6
d_call: .
cdr3_nt: TGTGCCAGCTCACCCTCAGGGGAAGGGTCACCCCTCCACTTT
cdr3_aa: CASSPSGEGSPLHF

v_call: TRBV20-1
clone_size: few
j_call: TRBJ2-1
d_call: .
cdr3_nt: TGCAGTGCTAACCACAGGAATTCCTCCTACAATGAGCAGTTCTTC
cdr3_aa: CSANHRNSSYNEQFF

v_call: TRBV2
clone_size: many
j_call: TRBJ2-4
d_call: .
cdr3_nt: TGTGCCAGCGGTAGACAGCCCAAAAACATTCAGTACTTC
cdr3_aa: CASGRQPKNIQYF

v_call: TRBV7-2
clone_size: few
j_call: TRBJ1-3
d_call: .
cdr3_nt: TGTGCCAGCAGCCCCCAGAGTTCAGGTGGAAACACCATATATTTT
cdr3_aa: CASSPQSSGGNTIYF

v_call: TRBV6-1
clone_size: many
j_call: TRBJ2-2
d_call: .
cdr3_nt: TGTGCCAGCACTGAATGGCTGAACACCGGGGAGCTGTTTTTT
cdr3_aa: CASTEWLNTGELFF

v_call: TRBV10-2
clone_size: .
j_call: TRBJ2-5
d_call: TRBD1
cdr3_nt: TGCGCCAGCGACTCTGGGCAGGGGGCTTTCGAGACCCAGTACTTC
cdr3_aa: CASDSGQGAFETQYF

v_call: TRBV5-1
clone_size: .
j_call: TRBJ1-1
d_call: .
cdr3_nt: TGCGCCAGCAGCTTGGGGACGAGGAACACTGAAGCTTTCTTT
cdr3_aa: CASSLGTRNTEAFF

v_call: TRBV5-1
clone_size: .
j_call: TRBJ1-5
d_call: .
cdr3_nt: TGCGCCAGCAGCTTAGACAGCCTAAATCAGCCCCAGCATTTT
cdr3_aa: CASSLDSLNQPQHF

v_call: TRBV6-1
clone_size: .
j_call: TRBJ1-6
d_call: .
cdr3_nt: TGTGCCAGCAGTGAGGAAGTCGGGGGCGGGTCACCCCTCCACTTT
cdr3_aa: CASSEEVGGGSPLHF

v_call: TRBV6-1
clone_size: many
j_call: TRBJ1-1
d_call: .
cdr3_nt: TGTGCCAGCAGTGAAATCCGGGAAATCGGAGCTTTCTTT
cdr3_aa: CASSEIREIGAFF

v_call: TRBV5-4
clone_size: .
j_call: TRBJ2-1
d_call: .
cdr3_nt: TGTGCCAGCAGCTTGGCAGGGCGGAATGAGCAGTTCTTC
cdr3_aa: CASSLAGRNEQFF

v_call: TRBV20-1
clone_size: .
j_call: TRBJ2-3
d_call: TRBD2
cdr3_nt: TGTAGTGCTAGAGATGTGGGGGGGGCAGATACGCAGTATTTT
cdr3_aa: CSARDVGGADTQYF

v_call: TRBV18
clone_size: few
j_call: TRBJ2-3
d_call: .
cdr3_nt: TGTGCCAGCTCACCCGGCACAGGGACAGATACGCAGTATTTT
cdr3_aa: CASSPGTGTDTQYF

v_call: TRBV30
clone_size: few
j_call: TRBJ2-3
d_call: .
cdr3_nt: TGTGCCTGGACGGATCCTAGCACAGATACGCAGTATTTT
cdr3_aa: CAWTDPSTDTQYF

v_call: TRBV4-1
clone_size: many
j_call: TRBJ1-2
d_call: TRBD1
cdr3_nt: TGCGCCAGCAGCCCCGTATACGACAGGGCCTATGGCTACACCTTC
cdr3_aa: CASSPVYDRAYGYTF

v_call: TRBV15
clone_size: few
j_call: TRBJ1-6
d_call: .
cdr3_nt: TGTGCCACCAGCAGACCTTCAAGGGGGGGTAATTCACCCCTCCACTTT
cdr3_aa: CATSRPSRGGNSPLHF

v_call: TRBV6-1
clone_size: .
j_call: TRBJ1-2
d_call: .
cdr3_nt: TGTGCCAGCAGCCCCGACTGGGATTATGGCTACACCTTC
cdr3_aa: CASSPDWDYGYTF

v_call: TRBV2
clone_size: few
j_call: TRBJ2-5
d_call: .
cdr3_nt: TGTGCCAGCAGAACTGCCCCGGGAGAGACCCAGTACTTC
cdr3_aa: CASRTAPGETQYF

v_call: TRBV7-9
clone_size: .
j_call: TRBJ2-6
d_call: TRBD1
cdr3_nt: TGTGCCAGCACCCTACAGGGGATTGGGGCCAACGTCCTGACTTTC
cdr3_aa: CASTLQGIGANVLTF

v_call: TRBV6-1
clone_size: .
j_call: TRBJ1-1
d_call: .
cdr3_nt: TGTGCCAGCACGCGCGGGACGGGTGGAGAAGCTTTCTTT
cdr3_aa: CASTRGTGGEAFF

v_call: TRBV3-1
clone_size: few
j_call: TRBJ1-2
d_call: .
cdr3_nt: TGTGCCAGCAGCCAGTCGGGAAGCTTATATGGCTACACCTTC
cdr3_aa: CASSQSGSLYGYTF

v_call: TRBV6-1
clone_size: .
j_call: TRBJ2-5
d_call: .
cdr3_nt: TGTGCCAGCAGTGCTCCGGAGACCCAGTACTTC
cdr3_aa: CASSAPETQYF